These 10 T cell receptor beta chains came from one sample sequenced in a study of regulatory T cells in long-lasting Graves disease. The time point: newly diagnosed GD, antithyroid drugs for less than 3 months. PBMC-derived RNA was used for the TCR library. Arm-PCR of CDR3 regions and iRepertoire HTBI primers were the basis on which TCR beta libraries were built. One entry per CDR3 protein results from TCRdb running MiXCR on the multiplex PCR reads. The repertoire holds roughly 420,000 distinct CDR3 sequences, with less than 20% as singletons. The specimen comprised peripheral blood mononuclear cells (PBMCs), sampled at new diagnosis, from a patient treated with antithyroid drugs. Receptors originate from a female donor with Graves disease.

In its sample, this clonotype was seen many times. CDR3: CASSLDGGIYEQYF. The CDR3 nucleotides read TGTGCCAGCAGCCTCGACGGAGGGATTTACGAGCAGTACTTC. The rearrangement links TRBV11-2 to TRBJ2-7; maybe TRBD2 (6 bases). Germline V gene lookup returns CDR1 SGHAT and CDR2 FQNNGV. The CDR3 has 14 residues. The V and J ends lost 5 bases and 4 bases respectively, with 15 bases between them.

This clonotype was counted at least ten times. CDR3 bases: TGTGCTAGTGGTTTGGACCCACAGACCCAGTACTTC. Translating it yields CASGLDPQTQYF. The V gene is TRBV12-5, the J gene TRBJ2-5; D is undetermined. Germline CDR1 reads LGHNT; CDR2 reads FRNRAP. Trimming pared 1 base from V and 6 bases from J, leaving 6 bases between. The CDR3 loop spans 12 amino acids.

This clonotype was found many times. The chain is built from TRBV27 and TRBJ2-1; D gene ambiguous. Germline CDR1 MNHEY, CDR2 SMNVEV (reference sequence). There are 17 residues in the CDR3. V lost 1 base, J lost 0 bases, and 13 bases lay in between. The CDR3 here is CASSLLGRSSSYNEQFF. CDR3 nucleotides: TGTGCCAGCAGTTTATTGGGCAGATCAAGCTCCTACAATGAGCAGTTCTTC.

This clonotype was detected only a few times. V is TRBV10-3 and J is TRBJ1-3, with 7 positions matching TRBD1. This CDR3 has 14 amino acids. Germline CDR1 and CDR2: ENHRY and SYGVKD. V gave up 6 bases and J gave up 1 base; unmatched junction bases: 3. CDR3 DNA: TGTGCCATCAGGCCAGGGGGGTCTGGAAACACCATATATTTT. This sequence encodes CAIRPGGSGNTIYF.

Comment on this clonotype: The junction shows a germline mismatch at one end, possibly a read error. V gene TRBV7-2 combines with J gene TRBJ2-2; D not certain. The CDR3 extends over 12 amino acids. Germline values: CDR1 SGHTA, CDR2 FQGNSA. The CDR3 sequence is CACSLGTGELFF. CDR3 DNA sequence: TGTGCCTGCAGCTTAGGAACCGGGGAGCTGTTTTTT.

The chain carries TRBV7-3 and TRBJ2-5; D could derive from TRBD1 or TRBD2 (5 bases each). The CDR3 sequence is 14 residues long. Trimming left V 1 base short and J 4 bases short, with 10 bases between. Germline V gene lookup returns CDR1 SGHTA and CDR2 FQGTGA. DNA of the CDR3: TGTGCCAGCAGCTTAATCGGGGCGGTAGAGACCCAGTACTTC. Residues: CASSLIGAVETQYF. Based on the CDR3 plus reference TRBV7-3 and TRBJ2-5, the full variable domain is GAGVSQTPSNKVTEKGKYVELRCDPISGHTALYWYRQSLGQGPEFLIYFQGTGAADDSGLPNDRFFAVRPEGSVSTLKIQRTERGDSAVYLCASSLIGAVETQYFGPGTRLLVL.

V is TRBV6-1 and J is TRBJ2-7; 8 bases fit TRBD1. The germline V gene has CDR1 MNHNS and CDR2 SASEGT. The CDR3 has 15 residues. With V trimmed by 5 bases and J by 1 base, 7 bases remained unmatched. The chain's CDR3 is CASSTGRQGSYEQYF. For the CDR3, the DNA is TGTGCCAGCAGTACAGGCCGACAGGGGTCCTACGAGCAGTACTTC.

This chain links TRBV7-2 with TRBJ2-3; tentative D call: TRBD2 (5 bases). Germline lookup yields CDR1 SGHTA and CDR2 FQGNSA. The CDR3 sequence is 16 residues long. V lost 4 bases and J lost 2, with 16 bases in between. This CDR3 reads CASSSGPSGTTDTQYF. In DNA form, the CDR3 reads TGTGCCAGCAGCTCGGGCCCAAGCGGAACCACAGATACGCAGTATTTT.

This clonotype was seen only a few times. The V call is TRBV12-3 or TRBV12-4, the J call TRBJ1-5, with unresolved D. The CDR3 length is 15 residues. The V end was cut by 1 base, the J end by 6 bases, with 13 bases between. CDR3 in DNA: TGTGCCAGCAGTTTAGGGGAATTCCTAGGTCAGCCCCAGCATTTT. Protein product: CASSLGEFLGQPQHF.

This clonotype was found many times. DNA for the CDR3: TGTGCCAGCACCACAGGTGGAGGGCCCCACTACGAGCAGTACTTC. This gives the protein CASTTGGGPHYEQYF. The gene calls are TRBV7-2 and TRBJ2-7; maybe TRBD2 (6 bases). The V gene lost 7 bases and the J gene lost 3 bases, with 19 bases spanning the gap. The CDR3 is made up of 15 amino acids. Germline V lookup: CDR1 SGHTA, CDR2 FQGNSA.